This TCR beta chain stems from a study of T-cell reconstitution after alpha-beta-depleted transplantation in children. Regarding the study as a whole: Recipient T cells and thymic progenitors that survived were the source of the high TCRbeta diversity seen at day 60 in some patients.

To note about this clonotype: Its antigen is as yet unknown.

Germline V gene lookup returns CDR1 KGHSH and CDR2 LQKENI. The CDR3 is 14 amino acids. The V end was cut by 2 bases, the J end by 9 bases, with 14 bases between. The authors prepared the TCRbeta library with unique molecular identifiers. TCRdb re-called the PCR reads through MiXCR, storing one row per CDR3 protein. This sample yields about 980,000 distinct CDR3 sequences, of which about 26% are seen a single time; over 25% belongs to the top ten. The gene calls are TRBV18 and TRBJ1-5, with D hard to call. The clonotype was recovered from a boy under two years old who had a stem cell transplant for SCID, so the T cells may come from the graft donor. The sample was PBMCs, mostly from graft donor cells, taken 360 days after TCRalphabeta/CD19-depleted stem cell transplant. The CDR3 loop is CASSPSPGVMPQHF. For the CDR3, the DNA is TGTGCCAGCTCACCATCCCCCGGCGTAATGCCCCAGCATTTT.